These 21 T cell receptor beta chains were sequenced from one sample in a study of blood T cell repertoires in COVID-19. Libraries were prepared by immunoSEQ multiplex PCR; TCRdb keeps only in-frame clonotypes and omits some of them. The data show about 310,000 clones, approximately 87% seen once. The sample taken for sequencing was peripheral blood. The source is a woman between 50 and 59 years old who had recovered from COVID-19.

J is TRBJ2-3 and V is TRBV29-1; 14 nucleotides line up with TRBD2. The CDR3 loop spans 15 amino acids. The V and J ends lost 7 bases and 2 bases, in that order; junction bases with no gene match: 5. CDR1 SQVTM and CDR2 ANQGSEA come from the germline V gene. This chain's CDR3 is CSAGLAGGNTDTQYF. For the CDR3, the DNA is TGCAGCGCCGGACTAGCGGGAGGCAACACAGATACGCAGTATTTT.

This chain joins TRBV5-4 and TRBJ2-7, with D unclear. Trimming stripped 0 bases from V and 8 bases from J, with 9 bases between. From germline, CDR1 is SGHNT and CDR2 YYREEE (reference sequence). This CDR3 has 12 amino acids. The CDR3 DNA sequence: TGTGCCAGCAGCTTGGATCTAACTAAGCAGTACTTC. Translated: CASSLDLTKQYF.

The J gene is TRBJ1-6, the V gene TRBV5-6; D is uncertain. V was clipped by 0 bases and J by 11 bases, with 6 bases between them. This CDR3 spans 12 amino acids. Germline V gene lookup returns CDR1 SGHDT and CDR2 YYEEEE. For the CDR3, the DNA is TGTGCCAGCAGCTTGGGGCGGGCACCCCTCCACTTT. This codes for CASSLGRAPLHF.

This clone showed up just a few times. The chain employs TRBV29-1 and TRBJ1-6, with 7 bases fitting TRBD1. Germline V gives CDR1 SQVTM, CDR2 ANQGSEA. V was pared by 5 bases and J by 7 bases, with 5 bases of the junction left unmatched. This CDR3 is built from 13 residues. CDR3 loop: CSVRQGWNSPLHF. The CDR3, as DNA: TGCAGCGTTCGACAGGGTTGGAATTCACCCCTCCACTTT.

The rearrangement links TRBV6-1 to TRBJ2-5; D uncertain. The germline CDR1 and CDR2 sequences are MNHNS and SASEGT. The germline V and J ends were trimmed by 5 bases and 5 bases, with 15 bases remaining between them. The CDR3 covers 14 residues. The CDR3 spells CASSTGALRETQYF. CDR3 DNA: TGTGCCAGCAGTACCGGAGCATTAAGGGAGACCCAGTACTTC.

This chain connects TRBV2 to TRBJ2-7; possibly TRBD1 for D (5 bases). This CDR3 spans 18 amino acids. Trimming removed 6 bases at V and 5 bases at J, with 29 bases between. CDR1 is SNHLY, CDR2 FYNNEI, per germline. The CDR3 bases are TGTGCCAGCAGACCCGGTGACAGATTTCCCCCGGCCTTGAACGAGCAGTACTTC. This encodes CASRPGDRFPPALNEQYF.

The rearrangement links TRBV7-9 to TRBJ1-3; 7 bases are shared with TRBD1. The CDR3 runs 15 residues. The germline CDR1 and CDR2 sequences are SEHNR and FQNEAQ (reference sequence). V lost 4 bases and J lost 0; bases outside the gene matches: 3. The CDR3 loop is CASSSQGNSGNTIYF. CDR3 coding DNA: TGTGCCAGCAGCTCACAGGGGAACTCTGGAAACACCATATATTTT.

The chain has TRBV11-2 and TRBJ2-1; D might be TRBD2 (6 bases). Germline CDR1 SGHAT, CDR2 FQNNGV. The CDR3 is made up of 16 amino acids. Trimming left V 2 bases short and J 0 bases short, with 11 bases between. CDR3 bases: TGTGCCAGCAGCTTATTCGCGGGGAGCTCCTACAATGAGCAGTTCTTC. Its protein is CASSLFAGSSYNEQFF. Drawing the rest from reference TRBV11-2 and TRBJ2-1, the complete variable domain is EAGVAQSPRYKIIEKRQSVAFWCNPISGHATLYWYQQILGQGPKLLIQFQNNGVVDDSQLPKDRFSAERLKGVDSTLKIQPAKLEDSAVYLCASSLFAGSSYNEQFFGPGTRLTVL.

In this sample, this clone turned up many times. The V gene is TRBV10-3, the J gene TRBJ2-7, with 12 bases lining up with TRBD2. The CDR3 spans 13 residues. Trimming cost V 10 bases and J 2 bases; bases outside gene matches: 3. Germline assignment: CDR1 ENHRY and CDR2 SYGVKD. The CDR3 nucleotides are TGTGCCACCCGACTAGCGGGGGCCTACGAGCAGTACTTC. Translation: CATRLAGAYEQYF.

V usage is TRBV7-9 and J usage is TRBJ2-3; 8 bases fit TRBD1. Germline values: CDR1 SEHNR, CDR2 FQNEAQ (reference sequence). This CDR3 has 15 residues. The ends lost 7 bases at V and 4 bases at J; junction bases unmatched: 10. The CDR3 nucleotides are TGTGCCAGCATCCACACTTCAGGGGGCCCAGATACGCAGTATTTT. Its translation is CASIHTSGGPDTQYF. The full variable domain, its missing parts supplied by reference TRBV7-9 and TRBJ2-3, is DTGVSQNPRHKITKRGQNVTFRCDPISEHNRLYWYRQTLGQGPEFLTYFQNEAQLEKSRLLSDRFSAERPKGSFSTLEIQRTEQGDSAMYLCASIHTSGGPDTQYFGPGTRLTVL.

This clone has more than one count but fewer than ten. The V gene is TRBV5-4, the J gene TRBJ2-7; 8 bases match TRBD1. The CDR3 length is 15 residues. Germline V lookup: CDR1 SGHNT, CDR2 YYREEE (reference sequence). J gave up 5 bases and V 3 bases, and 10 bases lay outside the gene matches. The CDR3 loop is CASSSPGQDMDEQYF. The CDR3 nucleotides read TGTGCCAGCAGCTCGCCGGGACAGGACATGGACGAGCAGTACTTC.

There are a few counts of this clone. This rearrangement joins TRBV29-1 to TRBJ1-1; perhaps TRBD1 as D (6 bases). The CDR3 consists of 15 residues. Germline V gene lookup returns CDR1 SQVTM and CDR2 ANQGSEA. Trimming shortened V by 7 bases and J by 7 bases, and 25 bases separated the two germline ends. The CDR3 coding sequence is TGCAGCGCCAGCCCCTGGGGCAGGGGTTACGGTGAAGCTTTCTTT. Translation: CSASPWGRGYGEAFF.

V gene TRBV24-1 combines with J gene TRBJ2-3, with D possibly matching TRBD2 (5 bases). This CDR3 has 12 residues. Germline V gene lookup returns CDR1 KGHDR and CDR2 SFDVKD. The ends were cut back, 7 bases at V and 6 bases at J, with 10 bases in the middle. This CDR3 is CATSDTGDTQYF. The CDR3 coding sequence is TGTGCCACCAGCGACACGGGGGATACGCAGTATTTT.

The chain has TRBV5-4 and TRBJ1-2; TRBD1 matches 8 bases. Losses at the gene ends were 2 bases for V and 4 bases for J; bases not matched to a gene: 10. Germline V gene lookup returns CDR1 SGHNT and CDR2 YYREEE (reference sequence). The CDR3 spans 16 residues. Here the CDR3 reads CASSFPGRGRSYGYTF. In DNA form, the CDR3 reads TGTGCCAGCAGCTTTCCCGGCAGGGGGCGTAGCTATGGCTACACCTTC.

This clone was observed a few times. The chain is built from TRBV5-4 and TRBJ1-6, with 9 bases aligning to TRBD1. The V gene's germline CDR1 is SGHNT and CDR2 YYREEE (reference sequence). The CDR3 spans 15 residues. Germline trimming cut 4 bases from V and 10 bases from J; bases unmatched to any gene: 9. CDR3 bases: TGTGCCAGCAGCAGGCCGGGACAGGGATACTCACCCCTCCACTTT. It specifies CASSRPGQGYSPLHF.

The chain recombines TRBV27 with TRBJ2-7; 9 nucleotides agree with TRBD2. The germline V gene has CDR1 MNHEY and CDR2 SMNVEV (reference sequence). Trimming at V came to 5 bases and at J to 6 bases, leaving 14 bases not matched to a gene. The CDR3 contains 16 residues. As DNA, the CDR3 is TGTGCCAGCAGTCTTCTGGGTAAGGCGGGAGGGGTCGAGCAGTACTTC. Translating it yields CASSLLGKAGGVEQYF.

The CDR3 nucleotides read TGTGCCAGCAGTTTGGGGACAGGGCACGAGCAGTACTTC. It translates to CASSLGTGHEQYF. This sequence joins TRBV27 and TRBJ2-7; 9 bases agree with TRBD1. The CDR3 loop spans 13 amino acids. CDR1 and CDR2 from the germline V gene are MNHEY and SMNVEV (reference sequence). The ends lost 3 bases at V and 5 bases at J; junction bases unmatched: 2.

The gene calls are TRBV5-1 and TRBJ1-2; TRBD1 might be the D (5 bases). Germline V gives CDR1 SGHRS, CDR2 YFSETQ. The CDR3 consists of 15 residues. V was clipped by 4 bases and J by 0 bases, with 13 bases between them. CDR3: CASSRGGRANYGYTF. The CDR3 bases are TGCGCCAGCAGCCGGGGAGGCAGGGCTAACTATGGCTACACCTTC.

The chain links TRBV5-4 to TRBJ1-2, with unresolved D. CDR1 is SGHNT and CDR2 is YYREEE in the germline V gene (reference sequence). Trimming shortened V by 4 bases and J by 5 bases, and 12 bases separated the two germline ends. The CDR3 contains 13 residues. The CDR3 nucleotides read TGTGCCAGCAGCCTGCGGACGGGGTATGGCTACACCTTC. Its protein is CASSLRTGYGYTF.

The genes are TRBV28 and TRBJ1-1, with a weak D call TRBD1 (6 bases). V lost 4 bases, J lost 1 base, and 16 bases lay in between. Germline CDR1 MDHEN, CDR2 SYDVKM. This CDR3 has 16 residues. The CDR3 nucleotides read TGTGCCAGCAGTTCCCAGGGGAGGGGTCCGAACACTGAAGCTTTCTTT. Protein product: CASSSQGRGPNTEAFF.

The CDR3 here is CASSLVTMDNNEQFF. The CDR3 DNA reads TGCGCCAGCAGCTTGGTTACGATGGACAACAATGAGCAGTTCTTC. The rearrangement links TRBV5-1 to TRBJ2-1; tentatively, D is TRBD1 (5 bases). The germline CDR1 and CDR2 sequences are SGHRS and YFSETQ. The V end lost 0 bases, the J end lost 5 bases, and 12 bases lay between the germline ends. The CDR3 loop spans 15 amino acids.